This T cell receptor (beta chain) was retrieved from a study of Graves' ophthalmopathy and Graves' hyperthyroidism. Turning to the study itself: Over 18 months of follow-up, stable hyperthyroidism required that no ophthalmopathy appear.

This clonotype has at least ten counts. What it recognizes is unknown. The study excluded patients with other autoimmune diseases, uncontrolled infections, pregnancy or lactation. Clinical symptoms, serum thyroxine, TRAb, thyroid ultrasound and orbital computed tomography determined diagnosis. RNA transcripts yielded amplified TCR beta CDR3 regions. RT-PCR in the first round used HTBI primers; a second-round multiplex PCR followed. From the multiplex PCR reads, TCRdb called clonotypes with MiXCR, one entry per CDR3 protein. The repertoire includes around 1.1 million distinct CDR3 sequences, 35% to 40% of them detected once, and 11% sits in the top ten. General study findings and limits: The model reached approximately 67% sensitivity and 72.22% specificity for predicting ophthalmopathy progression.

Unmatched junction bases numbered 5, after V lost 4 bases and J lost 2 bases. Germline V gene data show CDR1 as SEHNR and CDR2 as FQNEAQ (reference sequence). The CDR3 runs to 14 residues. Sequences were obtained from peripheral blood or thyroid tissue (not recorded which). The gene calls are TRBV7-9 and TRBJ2-7, with 7 bases matching TRBD1. The TCR sequence derives from an adult man with Graves' hyperthyroidism. The CDR3 sequence: CASSYRDRPYEQYF. CDR3 nucleotides: TGTGCCAGCAGCTACCGGGACAGACCCTACGAGCAGTACTTC.